This T cell receptor (beta chain) is drawn from a study of T-cell memory formation after mild COVID-19 (dated by TCRdb to the early 2020s). General notes on the study: TCR sequence clusters from the two donors were largely donor specific. T-cell clones expanding and contracting after mild COVID-19 in two donors were tracked by longitudinal TCRalpha and TCRbeta repertoire sequencing. Two young, previously healthy adult volunteers made up the cohort, one male and one female.

This clonotype was seen ten or more times. Its recognized antigen is unknown. The sample holds no much larger clone one base away, and base qualities are not on file. Ficoll-Paque density gradient centrifugation was the method used to isolate PBMCs. Cut back by 0 bases and 6 bases, the V and J ends lie 8 bases apart. From the germline V gene, CDR1 is LGHNA and CDR2 is YNFKEQ. Including cysteine and phenylalanine, the CDR3 has 13 amino acids. The DNA shown is the 39-base CDR3, in frame from base 1. Sequenced on an Illumina NovaSeq 6000. TCRalpha and TCRbeta cDNA libraries were built by 5'RACE with constant-segment primers, adding sample barcodes and unique molecular identifiers. RNA was extracted from every sample with Trizol reagent. Library amplification was performed in two PCR steps, and a second sample barcode and Illumina TruSeq adapters were introduced in the second step. The libraries were sequenced on an Illumina NovaSeq using 2 x 150 bp paired-end reads. The paper's data handling went like this. Reads were demultiplexed and collapsed into UMI-guided consensus sequences with migec v1.2.7. With mixcr v2.1.11, UMI consensuses were aligned to TRA and TRB V and J templates and assembled into clonotypes. A clonotype was counted as expanded or contracted only when both edgeR and NoisET called the clonotype significant, with the noise models trained on biological replicates. For edgeR calls, the thresholds were a false discovery rate-adjusted p below 0.01 and a log2 fold-change of 1. As an exploratory analysis of dynamics, PCA with hierarchical clustering was applied to max-normalized trajectories of the 1000 most abundant clonotypes. The CD4 or CD8 phenotype of responding clones was assigned using the separately sequenced CD4+ and CD8+ repertoires. TCRdb redid the processing of the public reads, applying fastp at Q25 and MiXCR, and retained in-frame beta chains. A single entry per CDR3 protein holds the most common genes and DNA from its merged rows. The V and J calls, along with clone size, are taken from TCRdb and not from the paper's own processing. The sample table contains about 130,000 distinct CDR3 sequences; only one count was recorded for about 5.9% of them. The top ten hold roughly 2% of the sample.

General findings and caveats noted by the study authors: SARS-CoV-2 specificity was not confirmed for the second-wave clones peaking on day 37. Only a couple of mild cases were covered by the study, and larger cohorts that include severe cases with pre-infection samples were considered necessary. Clones that contracted from day 15 to 85 showed balanced CD4/CD8 phenotypes, whereas a second wave of clones that expanded from day 15 to 37 leaned towards CD4+. Contracting CD4+ clones were located mainly in the CM and EM memory subsets, whereas CD8+ clones were found to be enriched in EMRA. Some responding clones were found in pre-infection memory, which suggests that pre-existing cross-reactive memory T cells took part in the SARS-CoV-2 response.

The clonotype comes from an adult woman who had mild COVID-19 (a few samples of this study predate the infection). The sample titles of this study are shuffled in the database, so cell type and time point are left out; the donor was told from shared clones. Sequencing input: PBMCs or a T cell subset sorted from them (not recorded which). Recombination connected TRBV4-2 to TRBJ2-5, with the D gene call left open. The CDR3 is CASSQDWDKTQYF. Here is the DNA: TGTGCCAGCAGCCAAGATTGGGATAAGACCCAGTACTTC.